Below, 12 T cell receptor beta chains from the same sample are listed, as sequenced in a study of T cells in Graves' hyperthyroidism and ophthalmopathy (dated by TCRdb to between 2017 and 2020). Receptor amplification or capture employed multiplex PCR. TCRdb lists the instrument as Illumina HiSeq 2000. The TCR beta CDR3 regions were amplified from the RNA transcripts. A first-round RT-PCR of the TCR CDR3 used the HTBI primer set with the Qiagen OneStep RT-PCR kit. The public reads were reprocessed in TCRdb via fastp at Q25 and MiXCR, keeping in-frame beta chains. All rows with the same CDR3 protein become a single entry with the most common DNA and genes. The sample data list more than 550,000 distinct CDR3 sequences, and about 19% of these were observed just once. The leading ten clones occupy 16% of the sample. Source material: blood. Receptors were obtained from a woman in her forties or fifties with Graves' hyperthyroidism that later progressed to Graves' ophthalmopathy.

The chain has TRBV14 and TRBJ1-2; TRBD1 matches 10 bases. The V gene end was trimmed by 1 base and the J gene end by 4 bases; junction bases not matched to a gene: 6. The CDR3 sequence is 16 residues long. Germline CDR1 and CDR2: SGHDN and FVKESK. Here the CDR3 DNA reads TGTGCCAGCAGCCAAGTCGCGACAGGGGGCCTCTATGGCTACACCTTC. This translates into CASSQVATGGLYGYTF. The entire variable domain, with the rest obtained from reference TRBV14 and TRBJ1-2, is as follows: EAGVTQFPSHSVIEKGQTVTLRCDPISGHDNLYWYRRVMGKEIKFLLHFVKESKQDESGMPNNRFLAERTGGTYSTLKVQPAELEDSGVYFCASSQVATGGLYGYTFGSGTRLTVV.

This clonotype was counted only a few times. The chain has TRBV9 and TRBJ1-5, with 11 positions matching TRBD1. This CDR3 region has 15 residues. From germline, CDR1 is SGDLS and CDR2 YYNGEE. Unmatched junction bases numbered 5, after V lost 3 bases and J lost 6 bases. The CDR3 loop is CASSGGQGAGQPQHF. The DNA for the CDR3 is TGTGCCAGCAGCGGCGGACAGGGGGCGGGTCAGCCCCAGCATTTT. Supplemented by reference TRBV9 and TRBJ1-5, the full variable domain reads DSGVTQTPKHLITATGQRVTLRCSPRSGDLSVYWYQQSLDQGLQFLIQYYNGEERAKGNILERFSAQQFPDLHSELNLSSLELGDSALYFCASSGGQGAGQPQHFGDGTRLSIL.

This clonotype was recorded many times. This chain connects TRBV6-2 or TRBV6-3 to TRBJ1-1, with D tentatively TRBD1 (6 bases). With 6 bases removed from V and 7 bases from J, the gap between germline ends came to 15 bases. This CDR3 has 13 residues. The germline gives CDR1 MNHEY, CDR2 SVGEGT. CDR3 sequence (DNA): TGTGCCAGCAGCACAGGGTTGGAGTTTGAAGCTTTCTTT. Encoded protein: CASSTGLEFEAFF.

This clonotype has ten or more counts. The V gene is TRBV20-1, the J gene TRBJ2-4; D remains ambiguous. There are 14 residues in the CDR3. Germline V gene lookup returns CDR1 DFQATT and CDR2 SNEGSKA (reference sequence). V lost 3 bases to trimming and J lost 1 base, with 10 bases between them. CDR3 in DNA: TGCAGTGCTAGCAAGGGCCGGGCCAAAAACATTCAGTACTTC. This translates into CSASKGRAKNIQYF.

This clonotype has a count of ten or more. The gene calls are TRBV30 and TRBJ2-1; D could derive from TRBD1 or TRBD2 (5 bases each). Germline CDR1 is GTSNPN and CDR2 is SVGIG (reference sequence). The V and J ends lost 0 bases and 7 bases respectively, with 10 bases between them. CDR3 size: 13 residues. This CDR3 is CAWSVDWGNEQFF. The CDR3 DNA reads as TGTGCCTGGAGTGTAGATTGGGGGAATGAGCAGTTCTTC.

This clonotype has just a few counts. J is TRBJ2-3 and V is TRBV20-1, with 11 bases matching TRBD2. Germline V lookup: CDR1 DFQATT, CDR2 SNEGSKA (reference sequence). The V segment lost 3 bases and the J segment 2 bases; nucleotides outside the gene matches: 10. This CDR3 has 17 amino acids. The CDR3 is CSARPPSGGTPTDTQYF. CDR3 sequence (DNA): TGCAGTGCTAGGCCCCCTAGCGGGGGGACCCCCACAGATACGCAGTATTTT.

The chain links TRBV12-3 or TRBV12-4 to TRBJ1-2; 8 bases are shared with TRBD1. The V segment lost 5 bases and the J segment 1 base; nucleotides outside the gene matches: 6. There are 15 residues in the CDR3. The CDR3 sequence: CASSIRTGFNYGYTF. The CDR3 bases are TGTGCCAGCAGTATCCGGACAGGGTTTAACTATGGCTACACCTTC.

The chain combines TRBV20-1 with TRBJ1-6, with D tentatively TRBD1 (6 bases). Germline CDR1 is DFQATT and CDR2 is SNEGSKA (reference sequence). The V end lost 1 base, the J end lost 6 bases, and 16 bases lay between the germline ends. The CDR3 is 16 amino acids. The CDR3 coding sequence is TGCAGTGCTAGAGTCCTGGACAGCCTAGGTAATTCACCCCTCCACTTT. Translating it yields CSARVLDSLGNSPLHF.

This clonotype was seen ten or more times. The rearrangement joins TRBV27 to TRBJ2-5, with 8 bases fitting TRBD2. The trim removed 6 bases at V and 5 bases at J, leaving 8 bases unmatched. Germline CDR1 MNHEY, CDR2 SMNVEV (reference sequence). The CDR3 consists of 14 residues. The CDR3 loop reads CASSPNGGEETQYF. The CDR3 region has the DNA TGTGCCAGCAGCCCTAACGGGGGGGAGGAGACCCAGTACTTC.

The V call is TRBV2, the J call TRBJ1-2; perhaps TRBD1 as D (5 bases). The CDR3 runs 13 residues. The V gene lost 2 bases and the J gene lost 6 bases, with 10 bases spanning the gap. Per germline, CDR1 SNHLY and CDR2 FYNNEI. The CDR3 protein is CASSEMGQDGYTF. Here the CDR3 DNA reads TGTGCCAGCAGTGAAATGGGGCAGGATGGCTACACCTTC. Drawing the rest from reference TRBV2 and TRBJ1-2, the complete variable domain is EPEVTQTPSHQVTQMGQEVILRCVPISNHLYFYWYRQILGQKVEFLVSFYNNEISEKSEIFDDQFSVERPDGSNFTLKIRSTKLEDSAMYFCASSEMGQDGYTFGSGTRLTVV.

There are many counts of this clonotype. This rearrangement joins TRBV20-1 to TRBJ2-7; tentatively, D is TRBD1 (5 bases). Germline-derived CDR1 and CDR2 are DFQATT and SNEGSKA (reference sequence). The V end was cut by 1 base, the J end by 3 bases, with 7 bases between. The CDR3 runs 12 residues. CDR3 protein: CSARGTGYEQYF. The CDR3 DNA sequence: TGCAGTGCTAGAGGTACAGGCTACGAGCAGTACTTC.

This clonotype came up a few times. The CDR3 here is CASSLGGSYYEQYF. The CDR3 nucleotides are TGTGCCAGCAGCTTAGGAGGGTCCTACTACGAGCAGTACTTC. V gene TRBV13 combines with J gene TRBJ2-7, with D unclear. Germline CDR1 PRHDT, CDR2 FYEKMQ (reference sequence). V was trimmed by 0 bases and J by 3 bases, leaving 9 bases between them. This CDR3 comprises 14 residues. The full variable domain, its missing parts supplied by reference TRBV13 and TRBJ2-7, is AAGVIQSPRHLIKEKRETATLKCYPIPRHDTVYWYQQGPGQDPQFLISFYEKMQSDKGSIPDRFSAQQFSDYHSELNMSSLELGDSALYFCASSLGGSYYEQYFGPGTRLTVT.